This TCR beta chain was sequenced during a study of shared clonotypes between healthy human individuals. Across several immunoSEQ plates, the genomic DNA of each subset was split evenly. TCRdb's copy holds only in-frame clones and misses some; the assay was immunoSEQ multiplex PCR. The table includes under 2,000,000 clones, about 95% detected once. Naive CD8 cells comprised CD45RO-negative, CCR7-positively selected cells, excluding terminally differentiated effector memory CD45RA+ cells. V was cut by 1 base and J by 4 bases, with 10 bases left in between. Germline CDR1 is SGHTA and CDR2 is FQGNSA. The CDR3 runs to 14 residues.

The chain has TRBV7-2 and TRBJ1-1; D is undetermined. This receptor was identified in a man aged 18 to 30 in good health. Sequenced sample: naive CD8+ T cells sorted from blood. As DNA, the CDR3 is TGTGCCAGCAGCTTAGGGGTGATGGCCACTGAAGCTTTCTTT. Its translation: CASSLGVMATEAFF.